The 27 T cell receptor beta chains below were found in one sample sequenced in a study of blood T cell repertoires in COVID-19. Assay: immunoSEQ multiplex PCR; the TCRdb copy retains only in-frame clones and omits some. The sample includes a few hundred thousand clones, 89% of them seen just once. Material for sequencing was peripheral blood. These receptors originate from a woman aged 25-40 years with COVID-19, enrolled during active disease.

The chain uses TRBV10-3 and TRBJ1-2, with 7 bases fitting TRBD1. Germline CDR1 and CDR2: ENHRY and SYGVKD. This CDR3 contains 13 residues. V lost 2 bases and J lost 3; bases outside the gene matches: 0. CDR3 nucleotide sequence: TGTGCCATCAGTGAGACAGGGGACTATGGCTACACCTTC. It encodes CAISETGDYGYTF.

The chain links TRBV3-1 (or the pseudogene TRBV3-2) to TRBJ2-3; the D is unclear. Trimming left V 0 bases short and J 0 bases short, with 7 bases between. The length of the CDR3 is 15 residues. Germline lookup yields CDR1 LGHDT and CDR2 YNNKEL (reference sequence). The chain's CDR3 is CASSQDLLSTDTQYF. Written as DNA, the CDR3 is TGTGCCAGCAGCCAAGATCTACTAAGCACAGATACGCAGTATTTT.

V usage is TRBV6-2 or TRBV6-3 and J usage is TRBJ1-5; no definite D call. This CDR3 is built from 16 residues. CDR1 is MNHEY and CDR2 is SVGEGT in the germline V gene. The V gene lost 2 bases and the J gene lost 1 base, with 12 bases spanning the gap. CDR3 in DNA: TGTGCCAGCAGTTACCCAAAGGGAGTGAGCAATCAGCCCCAGCATTTT. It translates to CASSYPKGVSNQPQHF.

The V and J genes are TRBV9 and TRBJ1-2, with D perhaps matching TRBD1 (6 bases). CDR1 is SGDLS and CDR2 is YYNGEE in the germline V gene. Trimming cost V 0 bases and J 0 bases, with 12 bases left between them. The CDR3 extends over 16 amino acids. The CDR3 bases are TGTGCCAGCAGCGTAGTGGGGGCTGCAGCTAACTATGGCTACACCTTC. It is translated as CASSVVGAAANYGYTF.

CDR3 coding DNA: TGTGCCAGCAGCTTACCGGGACAGGGATATGGCTACACCTTC. It is translated as CASSLPGQGYGYTF. The chain recombines TRBV7-2 with TRBJ1-2, with TRBD1 matching over 9 bases. This CDR3 contains 14 residues. J was trimmed by 5 bases and V by 2 bases; bases with no gene match: 3. Germline assignment: CDR1 SGHTA and CDR2 FQGNSA.

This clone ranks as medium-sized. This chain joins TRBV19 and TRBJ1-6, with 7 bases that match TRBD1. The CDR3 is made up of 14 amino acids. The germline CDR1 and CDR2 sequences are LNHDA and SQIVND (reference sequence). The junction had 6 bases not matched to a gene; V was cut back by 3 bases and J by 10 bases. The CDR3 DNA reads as TGTGCCAGTAGTATTGGACAGGAATGGTCACCCCTCCACTTT. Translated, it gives CASSIGQEWSPLHF.

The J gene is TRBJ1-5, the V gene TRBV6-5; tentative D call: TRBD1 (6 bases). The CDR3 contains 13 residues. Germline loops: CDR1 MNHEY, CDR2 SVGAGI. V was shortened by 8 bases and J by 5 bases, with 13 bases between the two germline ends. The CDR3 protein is CASGRRQDQPQHF. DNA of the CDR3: TGTGCCAGCGGGCGCAGACAGGATCAGCCCCAGCATTTT.

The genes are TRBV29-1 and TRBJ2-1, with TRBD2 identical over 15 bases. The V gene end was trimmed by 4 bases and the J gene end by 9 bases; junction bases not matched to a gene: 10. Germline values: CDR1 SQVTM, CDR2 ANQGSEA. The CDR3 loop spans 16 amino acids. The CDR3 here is CSVGQGLAGGTSEQFF. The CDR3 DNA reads TGCAGCGTTGGCCAGGGACTAGCGGGGGGAACGAGTGAGCAGTTCTTC.

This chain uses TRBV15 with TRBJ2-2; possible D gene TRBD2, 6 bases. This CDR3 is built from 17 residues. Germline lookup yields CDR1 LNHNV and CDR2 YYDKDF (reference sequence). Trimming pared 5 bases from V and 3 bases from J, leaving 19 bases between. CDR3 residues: CATSRTSWRGYTGELFF. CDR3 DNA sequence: TGTGCCACCAGCCGTACTAGTTGGCGGGGCTACACCGGGGAGCTGTTTTTT. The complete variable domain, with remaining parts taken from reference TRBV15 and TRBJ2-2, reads DAMVIQNPRYQVTQFGKPVTLSCSQTLNHNVMYWYQQKSSQAPKLLFHYYDKDFNNEADTPDNFQSRRPNTSFCFLDIRSPGLGDTAMYLCATSRTSWRGYTGELFFGEGSRLTVL.

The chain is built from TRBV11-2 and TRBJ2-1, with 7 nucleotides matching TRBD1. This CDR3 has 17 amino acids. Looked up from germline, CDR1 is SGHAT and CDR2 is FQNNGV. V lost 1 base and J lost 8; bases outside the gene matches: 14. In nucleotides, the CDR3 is TGTGCCAGCAGCTTAGTCGGCGGAGCAGGGGGAAATGATGAGCAGTTCTTC. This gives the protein CASSLVGGAGGNDEQFF.

CDR3 residues: CASSESGGVDEQFF. Written as DNA, the CDR3 is TGTGCCAGCAGTGAAAGCGGGGGGGTGGATGAGCAGTTCTTC. The chain links TRBV2 to TRBJ2-1; 10 bases are a match to TRBD2. In germline, CDR1 is SNHLY, CDR2 FYNNEI. Losses at the gene ends were 2 bases for V and 8 bases for J; bases not matched to a gene: 3. This CDR3 region has 14 residues.

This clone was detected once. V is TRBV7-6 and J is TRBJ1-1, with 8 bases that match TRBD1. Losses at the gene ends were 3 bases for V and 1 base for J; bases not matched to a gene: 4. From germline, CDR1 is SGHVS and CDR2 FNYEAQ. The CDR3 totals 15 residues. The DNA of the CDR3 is TGTGCCAGCAGCTTGGCCGGGACAGGGAACACTGAAGCTTTCTTT. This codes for CASSLAGTGNTEAFF.

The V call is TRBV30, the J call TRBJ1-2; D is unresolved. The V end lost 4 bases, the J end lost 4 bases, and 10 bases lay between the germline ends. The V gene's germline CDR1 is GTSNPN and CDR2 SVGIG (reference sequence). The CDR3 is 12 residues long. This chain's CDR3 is CAWTGLSYGYTF. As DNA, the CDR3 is TGTGCCTGGACAGGCCTTAGCTATGGCTACACCTTC.

The CDR3 protein is CATSEPSSGPHGTDTQYF. Here the CDR3 DNA reads TGTGCCACCAGTGAGCCCTCCTCAGGGCCACACGGCACAGATACGCAGTATTTT. The rearrangement joins TRBV24-1 to TRBJ2-3; possible D gene TRBD1, 5 bases. CDR3 length: 18 amino acids. Germline V gene data show CDR1 as KGHDR and CDR2 as SFDVKD. Trimming took 4 bases from V and 1 from J, leaving 20 bases between them.

CDR3 protein: CASSLETGRTYEQYF. CDR3 nucleotide sequence: TGTGCCAGCAGCTTAGAGACAGGGCGCACCTACGAGCAGTACTTC. The chain carries TRBV7-2 and TRBJ2-7, with 7 nucleotides matching TRBD1. With 1 base clipped from V and 2 bases from J, the junction kept 5 bases outside the gene matches. Germline V lookup: CDR1 SGHTA, CDR2 FQGNSA. The CDR3 length is 15 residues.

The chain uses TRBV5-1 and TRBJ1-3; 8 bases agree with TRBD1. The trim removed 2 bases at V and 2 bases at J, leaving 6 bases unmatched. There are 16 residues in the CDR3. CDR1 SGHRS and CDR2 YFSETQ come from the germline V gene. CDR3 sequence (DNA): TGCGCCAGCAGCTTTAGGGGACAGGAGGCTGGAAACACCATATATTTT. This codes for CASSFRGQEAGNTIYF.

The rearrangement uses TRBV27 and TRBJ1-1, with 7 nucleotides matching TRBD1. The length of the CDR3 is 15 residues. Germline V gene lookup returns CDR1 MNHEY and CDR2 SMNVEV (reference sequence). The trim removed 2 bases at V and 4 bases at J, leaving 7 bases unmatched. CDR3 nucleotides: TGTGCCAGCAGTTTAAATAGGGCAGGGGGCACTGAAGCTTTCTTT. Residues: CASSLNRAGGTEAFF.

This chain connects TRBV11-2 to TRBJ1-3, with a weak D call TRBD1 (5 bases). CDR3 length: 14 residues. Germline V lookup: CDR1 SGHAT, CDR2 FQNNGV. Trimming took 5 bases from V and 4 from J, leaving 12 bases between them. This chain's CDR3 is CASSRDFSGNTIYF. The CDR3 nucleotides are TGTGCCAGCAGCAGGGACTTTTCCGGAAACACCATATATTTT. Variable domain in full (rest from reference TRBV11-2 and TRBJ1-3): EAGVAQSPRYKIIEKRQSVAFWCNPISGHATLYWYQQILGQGPKLLIQFQNNGVVDDSQLPKDRFSAERLKGVDSTLKIQPAKLEDSAVYLCASSRDFSGNTIYFGEGSWLTVV.

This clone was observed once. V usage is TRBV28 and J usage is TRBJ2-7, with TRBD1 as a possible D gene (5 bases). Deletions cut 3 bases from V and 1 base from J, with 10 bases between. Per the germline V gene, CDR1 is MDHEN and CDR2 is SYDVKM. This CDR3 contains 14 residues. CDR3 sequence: CASSLTATSYEQYV. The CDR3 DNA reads TGTGCCAGCAGTTTGACAGCTACGTCCTACGAGCAGTACGTC.

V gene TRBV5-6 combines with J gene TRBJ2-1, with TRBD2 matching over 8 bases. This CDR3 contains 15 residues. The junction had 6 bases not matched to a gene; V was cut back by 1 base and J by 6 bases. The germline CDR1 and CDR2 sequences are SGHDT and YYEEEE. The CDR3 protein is CASSLPRGGTNEQFF. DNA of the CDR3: TGTGCCAGCAGCTTGCCCCGGGGGGGGACCAATGAGCAGTTCTTC.

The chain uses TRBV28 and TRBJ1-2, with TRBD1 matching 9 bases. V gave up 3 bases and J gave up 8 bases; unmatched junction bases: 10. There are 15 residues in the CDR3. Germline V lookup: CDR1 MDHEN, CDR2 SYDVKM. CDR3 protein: CASSLPPGQGEGYTF. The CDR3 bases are TGTGCCAGCAGTTTGCCCCCGGGACAGGGTGAAGGCTACACCTTC.

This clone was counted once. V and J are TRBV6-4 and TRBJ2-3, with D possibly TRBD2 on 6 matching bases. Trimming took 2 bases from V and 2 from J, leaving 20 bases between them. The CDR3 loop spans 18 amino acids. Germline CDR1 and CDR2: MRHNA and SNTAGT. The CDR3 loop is CASSDILRDCAATDTQYF. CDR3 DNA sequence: TGTGCCAGCAGTGACATACTCCGGGACTGCGCGGCCACAGATACGCAGTATTTT.

The CDR3, as DNA: TGTGCCAGCAGTACCGTTCAAGACAGGGGGCGAGGCGAGCAGTACTTC. It is translated as CASSTVQDRGRGEQYF. V is TRBV6-6 and J is TRBJ2-7; TRBD1 agrees at 10 bases. The junction had 13 bases not matched to a gene; V was cut back by 5 bases and J by 6 bases. Germline loops: CDR1 MNHNY, CDR2 SVGAGI (reference sequence). This CDR3 has 16 residues.

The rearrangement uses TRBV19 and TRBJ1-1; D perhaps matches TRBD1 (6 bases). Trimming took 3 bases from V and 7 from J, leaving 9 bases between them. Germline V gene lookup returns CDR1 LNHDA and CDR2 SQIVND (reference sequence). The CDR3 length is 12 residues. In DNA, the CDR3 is TGTGCCAGTAGTATCGGACAGAGTGAAGCTTTCTTT. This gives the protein CASSIGQSEAFF.

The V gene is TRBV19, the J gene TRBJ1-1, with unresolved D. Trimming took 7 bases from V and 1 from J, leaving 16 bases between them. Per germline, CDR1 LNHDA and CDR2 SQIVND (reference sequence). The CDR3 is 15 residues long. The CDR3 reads CASTPLWAENTEAFF. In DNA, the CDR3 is TGTGCCAGTACCCCCCTGTGGGCAGAGAACACTGAAGCTTTCTTT.

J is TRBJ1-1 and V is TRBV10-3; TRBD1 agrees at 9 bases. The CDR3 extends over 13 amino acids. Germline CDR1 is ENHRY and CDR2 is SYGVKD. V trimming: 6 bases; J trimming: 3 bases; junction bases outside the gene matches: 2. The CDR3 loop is CAISRTGDTEAFF. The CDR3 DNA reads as TGTGCCATCAGCCGGACAGGGGACACTGAAGCTTTCTTT.

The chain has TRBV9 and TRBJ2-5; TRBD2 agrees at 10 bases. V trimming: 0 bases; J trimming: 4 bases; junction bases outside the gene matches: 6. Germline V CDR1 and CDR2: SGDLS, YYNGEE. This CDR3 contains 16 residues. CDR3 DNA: TGTGCCAGCAGCGTAGGCCCAGCGGGGGGGCCAGAGACCCAGTACTTC. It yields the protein CASSVGPAGGPETQYF.